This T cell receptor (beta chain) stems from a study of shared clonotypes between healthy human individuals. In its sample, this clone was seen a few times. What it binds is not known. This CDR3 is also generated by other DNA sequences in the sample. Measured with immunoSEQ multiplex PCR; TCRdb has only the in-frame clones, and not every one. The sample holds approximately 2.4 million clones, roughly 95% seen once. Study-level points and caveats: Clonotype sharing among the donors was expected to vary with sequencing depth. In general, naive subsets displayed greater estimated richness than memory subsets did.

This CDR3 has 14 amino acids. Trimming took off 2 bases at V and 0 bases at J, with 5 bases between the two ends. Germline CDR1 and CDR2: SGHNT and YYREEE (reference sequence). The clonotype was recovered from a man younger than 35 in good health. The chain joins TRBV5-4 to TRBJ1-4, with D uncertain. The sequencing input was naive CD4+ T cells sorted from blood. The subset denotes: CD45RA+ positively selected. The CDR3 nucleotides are TGTGCCAGCAGCTTAGGTGCAACTAATGAAAAACTGTTTTTT. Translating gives CASSLGATNEKLFF.